The clone carrying this T cell receptor beta chain showed up just a few times. What it recognizes is unknown. In germline, CDR1 is MNHEY, CDR2 SMNVEV (reference sequence). V was trimmed by 3 bases and J by 8 bases, leaving 19 bases between them. The CDR3 is 15 amino acids. Produced via immunoSEQ multiplex PCR; TCRdb's table is partial and in-frame only. The table lists around 84,000 clones, 80% of them singletons. Single viable CD3+CD4+CD8-CD45RO+ cells were sorted as the memory CD4+ T cells. Serostatus was set by detecting CMV pp150, pp28, p38, p52 IgG. Total CD4+ T cells were enriched by CD4 positive selection. The record originates from a study of memory CD4+ T cells and cytomegalovirus serostatus. Notes on the study in general: CD4+ memory repertoires contained about two fifths of the roughly 160 reported CMV TCRbeta sequences. Suggested: most of the CMV-linked TCR signature lies in CD4+ memory cells.

What was sequenced was memory CD4+ T cells from blood. The TCR sequence derives from an adult in good health and CMV-seronegative. The V gene is TRBV27, the J gene TRBJ1-2; D is unclear. Here the CDR3 reads CASSFVSADPRGYTF. As DNA, the CDR3 is TGTGCCAGCAGTTTCGTTTCGGCTGACCCTAGGGGCTACACCTTC.